This T cell receptor (beta chain) was documented in a study of esophageal squamous cell carcinoma under preoperative chemotherapy. Whole-study context: Both tumor-infiltrating lymphocytes and peripheral blood T cells had their TCR repertoires profiled.

With 5 bases clipped from V and 14 bases from J, the junction kept 5 bases outside the gene matches. This CDR3 contains 11 residues. Per the germline V gene, CDR1 is SGHAT and CDR2 is FQNNGV. Time point meaning: after preoperative PTX-NDP chemotherapy. Via MiXCR, TCRdb re-called the PCR reads, giving one row per CDR3 protein. Seen here are about 11,000 distinct CDR3 sequences, roughly 60% observed once, and the top ten hold just under 30%. The genes are TRBV11-2 and TRBJ2-1; 8 bases align to TRBD2. The receptor was derived from a human donor with esophageal squamous cell carcinoma. The donor label of this sample is uncertain. The sample here was taken from a patient given preoperative chemotherapy. DNA for the CDR3: TGTGCCAGCAGCAATAGCGGGACGGAGTTCTTC. This codes for CASSNSGTEFF. Supplemented by reference TRBV11-2 and TRBJ2-1, the full variable domain reads EAGVAQSPRYKIIEKRQSVAFWCNPISGHATLYWYQQILGQGPKLLIQFQNNGVVDDSQLPKDRFSAERLKGVDSTLKIQPAKLEDSAVYLCASSNSGTEFFGPGTRLTVL.